This T cell receptor (beta chain) was sequenced during a study of cytomegalovirus exposure and HLA in healthy donors. General observations from the study: The study designated 150 or so TCR beta chains cytomegalovirus-associated.

Trimming cost V 5 bases and J 5 bases, with 21 bases left between them. From germline, CDR1 is LNHDA and CDR2 SQIVND (reference sequence). There are 16 residues in the CDR3. In the PCR, 60 Vbeta and 13 Jbeta primers were used. Only in-frame clones appear in the TCRdb table, and some are missing; sequencing was by immunoSEQ multiplex PCR. This repertoire shows over 200,000 clones, about 78% found once; its top ten account for 3.8%. For this clone: Its target is not known.

The receptor was isolated from a male donor in good health and CMV-seronegative. The chain is built from TRBV19 and TRBJ1-1, with D maybe TRBD1 (5 bases). Sequenced sample: PBMCs. DNA of the CDR3: TGTGCCAGTAGTGGCCACTCCGGTGCCAGGGAAACTGAAGCTTTCTTT. It translates to CASSGHSGARETEAFF.